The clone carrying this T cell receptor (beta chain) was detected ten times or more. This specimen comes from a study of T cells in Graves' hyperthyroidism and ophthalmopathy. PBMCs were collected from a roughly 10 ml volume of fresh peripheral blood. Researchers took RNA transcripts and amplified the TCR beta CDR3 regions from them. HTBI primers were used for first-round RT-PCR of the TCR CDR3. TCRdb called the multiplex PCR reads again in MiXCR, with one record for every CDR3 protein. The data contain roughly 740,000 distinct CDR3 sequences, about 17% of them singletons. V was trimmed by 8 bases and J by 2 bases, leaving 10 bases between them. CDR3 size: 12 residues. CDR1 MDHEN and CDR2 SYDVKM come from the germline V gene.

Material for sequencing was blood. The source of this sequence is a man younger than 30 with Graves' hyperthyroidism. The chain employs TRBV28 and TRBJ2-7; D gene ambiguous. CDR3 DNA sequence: TGTGCCAGCGGCAGCCTGGCCTACGAGCAGTACTTC. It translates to CASGSLAYEQYF.